One sample yielded the 8 T cell receptor beta chains listed below, sequenced in a study of blood T cell repertoires in COVID-19. Libraries were prepared by immunoSEQ multiplex PCR; TCRdb keeps only in-frame clonotypes and omits some of them. The sample lists about 80,000 clones; roughly 76% were seen once. Sample: peripheral blood. These receptors were collected from a man in his 70s with active or convalescent COVID-19.

The CDR3 DNA sequence: TGTGCCAGCATTCGCCCGCCGGGACAAGGGAGATCCTACGAGCAGTACTTC. It yields the protein CASIRPPGQGRSYEQYF. The J gene is TRBJ2-7, the V gene TRBV14; a weak D match, TRBD1 (6 bases). CDR1 SGHDN and CDR2 FVKESK come from the germline V gene. V gave up 7 bases and J gave up 1 base, with 23 bases separating them. The CDR3 length is 17 residues.

V usage is TRBV9 and J usage is TRBJ2-5, with 11 bases lining up with TRBD1. Trimming removed 0 bases from V and 2 bases from J; junction bases left unmatched: 3. CDR3 size: 16 residues. The germline V gene has CDR1 SGDLS and CDR2 YYNGEE. The CDR3: CASSVGDRGGQETQYF. As DNA, the CDR3 is TGTGCCAGCAGCGTAGGGGACAGGGGGGGACAAGAGACCCAGTACTTC.

On this clone: It may be a read error: a sequence one base away is much more abundant. The CDR3 coding sequence is TGTGCCAGCAGCTCCCAGGGGAACACTGAAGCTTTCTTT. Encoded protein: CASSSQGNTEAFF. The chain employs TRBV7-2 and TRBJ1-1, with a tentative D call TRBD1 (5 bases). Germline V gene lookup returns CDR1 SGHTA and CDR2 FQGNSA. The V gene lost 4 bases and the J gene lost 1 base, with 7 bases spanning the gap. The length of the CDR3 is 13 residues.

The chain couples TRBV27 to TRBJ2-1, with 9 nucleotides matching TRBD1. The CDR3 contains 14 residues. The germline V gene has CDR1 MNHEY and CDR2 SMNVEV (reference sequence). V lost 5 bases, J lost 10 bases, and 9 bases stayed unmatched. CDR3: CASSPRDRVKEQFF. The CDR3 DNA reads as TGTGCCAGCAGTCCGAGGGACAGGGTCAAAGAGCAGTTCTTC.

The V gene is TRBV10-3, the J gene TRBJ1-5; maybe TRBD1 (6 bases). CDR1 ENHRY and CDR2 SYGVKD come from the germline V gene. This CDR3 comprises 17 residues. Trimming stripped 6 bases from V and 1 base from J, with 19 bases between. DNA of the CDR3: TGTGCCATCAGCTCCACTCCGGGGGGGCCGAGCAATCAGCCCCAGCATTTT. Its protein is CAISSTPGGPSNQPQHF.

The table lists this clone with a few counts. This chain joins TRBV11-2 and TRBJ1-6, with unresolved D. Germline V gene data show CDR1 as SGHAT and CDR2 as FQNNGV. The V and J ends lost 1 base and 9 bases respectively, with 10 bases between them. This CDR3 is built from 14 residues. DNA of the CDR3: TGTGCCAGCAGCTTAGCCGGGGAGGGTTCACCCCTCCACTTT. Translating it yields CASSLAGEGSPLHF.

This clone was recorded once. The rearrangement links TRBV6-5 to TRBJ1-2; D unresolved. The ends were cut back, 10 bases at V and 7 bases at J, with 16 bases in the middle. In germline, CDR1 is MNHEY, CDR2 SVGAGI. The CDR3 loop spans 12 amino acids. As DNA, the CDR3 is TGTGCCACCCAAACGTTCCGGGGTGGCTACACCTTC. This gives the protein CATQTFRGGYTF.

This chain uses TRBV3-1 (or the pseudogene TRBV3-2) with TRBJ2-5; the match to TRBD2 covers 8 bases. V shed 1 base, J shed 2 bases, and the junction held 3 bases outside the gene matches. This CDR3 is built from 15 residues. CDR1 and CDR2 from the germline V gene are LGHDT and YNNKEL (reference sequence). The chain's CDR3 is CASSQAGGGQETQYF. The CDR3 DNA reads TGTGCCAGCAGCCAAGCGGGGGGGGGTCAAGAGACCCAGTACTTC.